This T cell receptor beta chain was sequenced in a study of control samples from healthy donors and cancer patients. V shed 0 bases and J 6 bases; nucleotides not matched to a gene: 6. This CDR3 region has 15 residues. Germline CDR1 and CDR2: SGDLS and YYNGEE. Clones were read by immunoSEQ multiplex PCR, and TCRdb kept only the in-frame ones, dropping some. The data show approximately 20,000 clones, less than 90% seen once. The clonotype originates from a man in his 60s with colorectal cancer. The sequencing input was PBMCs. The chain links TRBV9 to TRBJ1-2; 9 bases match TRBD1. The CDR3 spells CASSVALGQGNGYTF. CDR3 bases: TGTGCCAGCAGCGTAGCCCTGGGACAGGGTAATGGCTACACCTTC.